The present TCR beta chain was sequenced within a study of identical twins. This clonotype was observed at least ten times. Its antigen remains unidentified. Germline CDR1 and CDR2: MNHEY and SVGEGT. CDR3 size: 13 residues. Trimming removed 3 bases at V and 9 bases at J, with 13 bases between. Broader study findings: Invariant cells of the MAIT and iNKT types might have partly distorted the zero-insertion analyses.

Template switching added a universal primer binding site, and final cDNA carried unique molecular identifiers. TCRdb recomputed calls from the 5' RACE reads with MiXCR, one row per CDR3 protein. The sample yields hundreds of thousands of distinct CDR3 sequences, 5.5% to 6.5% seen once. The chain employs TRBV6-2 or TRBV6-3 and TRBJ2-3, with D possibly matching TRBD2 (6 bases). The clonotype was recovered from a man aged 18 to 29 in good health. Sequenced sample: naive T cells sorted from blood. The CDR3 DNA sequence: TGTGCCAGCAGTTATCTTCTACGGGAGACGCAGTATTTT. Amino acid sequence: CASSYLLRETQYF.